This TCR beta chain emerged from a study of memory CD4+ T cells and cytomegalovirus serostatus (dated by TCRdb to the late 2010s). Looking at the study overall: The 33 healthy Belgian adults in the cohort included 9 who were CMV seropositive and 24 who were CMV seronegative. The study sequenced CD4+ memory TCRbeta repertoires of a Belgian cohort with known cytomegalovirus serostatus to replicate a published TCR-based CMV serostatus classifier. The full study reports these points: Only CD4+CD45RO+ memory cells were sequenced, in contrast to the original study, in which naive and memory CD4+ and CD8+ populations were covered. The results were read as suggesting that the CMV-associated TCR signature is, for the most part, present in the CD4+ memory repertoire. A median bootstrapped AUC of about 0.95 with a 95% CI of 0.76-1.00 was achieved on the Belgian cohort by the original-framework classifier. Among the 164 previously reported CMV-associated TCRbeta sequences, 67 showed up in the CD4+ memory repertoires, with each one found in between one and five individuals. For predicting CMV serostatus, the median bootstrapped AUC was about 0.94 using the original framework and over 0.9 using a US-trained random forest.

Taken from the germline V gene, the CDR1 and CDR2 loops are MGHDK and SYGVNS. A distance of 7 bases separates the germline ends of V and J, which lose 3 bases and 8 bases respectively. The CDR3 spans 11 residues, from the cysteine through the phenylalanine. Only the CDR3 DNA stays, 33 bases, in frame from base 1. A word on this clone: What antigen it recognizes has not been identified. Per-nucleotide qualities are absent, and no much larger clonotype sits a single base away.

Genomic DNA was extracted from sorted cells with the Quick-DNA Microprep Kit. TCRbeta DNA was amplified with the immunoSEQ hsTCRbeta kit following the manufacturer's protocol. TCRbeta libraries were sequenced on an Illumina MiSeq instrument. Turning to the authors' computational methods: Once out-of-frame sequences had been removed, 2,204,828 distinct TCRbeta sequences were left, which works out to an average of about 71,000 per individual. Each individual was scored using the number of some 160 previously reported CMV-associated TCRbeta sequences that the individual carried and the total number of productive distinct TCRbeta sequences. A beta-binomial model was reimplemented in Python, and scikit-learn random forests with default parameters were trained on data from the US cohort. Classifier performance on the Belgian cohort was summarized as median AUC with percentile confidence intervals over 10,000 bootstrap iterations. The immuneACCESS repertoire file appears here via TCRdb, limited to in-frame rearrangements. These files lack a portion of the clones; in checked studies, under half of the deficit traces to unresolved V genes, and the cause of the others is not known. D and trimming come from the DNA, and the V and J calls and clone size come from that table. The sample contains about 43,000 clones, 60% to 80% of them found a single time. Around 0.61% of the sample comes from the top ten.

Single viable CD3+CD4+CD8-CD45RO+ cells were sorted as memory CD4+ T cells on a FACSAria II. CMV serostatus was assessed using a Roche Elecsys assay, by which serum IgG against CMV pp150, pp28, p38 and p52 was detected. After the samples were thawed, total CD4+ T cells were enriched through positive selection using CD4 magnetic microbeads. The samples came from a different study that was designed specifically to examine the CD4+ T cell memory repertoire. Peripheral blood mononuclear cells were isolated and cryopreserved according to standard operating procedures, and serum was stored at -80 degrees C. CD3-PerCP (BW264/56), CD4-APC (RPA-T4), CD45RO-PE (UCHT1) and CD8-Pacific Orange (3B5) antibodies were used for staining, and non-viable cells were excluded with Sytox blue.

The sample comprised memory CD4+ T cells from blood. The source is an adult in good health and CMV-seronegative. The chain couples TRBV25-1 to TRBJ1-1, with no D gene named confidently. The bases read TGTGCCAGCAGTGAGTTGGGCGAAGCTTTCTTT. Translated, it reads CASSELGEAFF.